This T cell receptor (beta chain) was sequenced during a study of shared clonotypes between healthy human individuals (TCRdb year 2020). Looking at the study overall: A few men and a couple of women, aged 18 to 49 years, made up the cohort. Each donor's leukapheresis produced roughly between about 0.9 and 9.5 billion PBMCs. Libraries were prepared and TCR repertoires were sequenced by different laboratories using diverse techniques, in order to increase sequencing depth and limit assay-specific biases. To estimate repertoire size and how much clonotypes are shared between individuals, the study performed deep sequencing of blood TCR repertoires from roughly five healthy adults. General study outcomes and caveats: Pairwise subsampling led to the expectation that sequencing depth would affect the degree of clonotype sharing among donors. Because the study included only a small number of donors, the genetic and exposure-history diversity represented was limited. Sampling was limited to blood, and TCR repertoires in tissue likely differ from TCR repertoires in blood.

Using the deep immunoSEQ assay, TCR CDR3 regions were amplified from genomic DNA by multiplex PCR. Extracted genomic DNA from each cell subset was distributed evenly across all wells of several immunoSEQ 96-well plates, and each plate was treated as a replicate. Each replicate PCR for unsorted PBMC received approximately 300 ng genomic DNA, equal to 30,000 to 35,000 T cell genomes. Ten immunoSEQ deep assay plates were used to sequence the unsorted PBMC genomic DNA. The purified libraries were quantified using a Qubit 3.0 fluorometer, sized with a Bioanalyzer 2100, and then quantified again using the KAPA Library Quantification kit. Every immunoSEQ 96-well plate was sequenced on a dedicated single-read 150-cycle Illumina NextSeq 550 flow cell. Turning to the authors' computational methods: Because the immunoSEQ output included only junctional sequences and no quality scores, the filtering could not be the same as the filtering used for full-length reads. To assign V/J genes and CDR3, sequences were annotated against IMGT germline references using PyIR, a Python wrapper for IgBLAST v1.9. Reads were removed for weak V/J assignments (E-value above 1e-6), missing CDR3, stop codons, out-of-frame junctions, or ambiguous translated residues. V3J clonotypes were defined as sequences sharing the same inferred V gene, J gene, and CDR3 amino acid sequence. To compute the percentage overlap between repertoires, the number of shared unique clonotypes was divided by the size of the smaller repertoire. RTK rarefaction, the Chao1 estimator, and Recon v2.1 estimates of unobserved clonotypes were used to assess repertoire richness. TCRdb limited this immuneACCESS table to in-frame rearrangements with V and J called. A share of clones is missing; checked studies link under half to unresolved V genes, and the rest is unexplained. The V and J calls and clone size were taken over from that table, and D and trimming were inferred from the DNA. Present in this sample are fewer than 650,000 clones, approximately 80% of which were seen just once. Jointly, the top ten make up about an eighth of the sample.

The donors were healthy, HIV-negative adults with no recently reported acute infections or vaccinations. Only Caucasian adults living in Nashville, Tennessee, USA were represented among the donors. For unsorted samples, about 87 million PBMCs were counted, and genomic DNA was extracted using the QIAamp DNA Blood Mini kit. After blood collection by leukapheresis, PBMCs were isolated using Ficoll-Histopaque density gradient centrifugation and then cryopreserved in the vapor phase of liquid nitrogen. This clone was seen only once. Its cognate antigen has yet to be identified. Within one base of it there is no much larger clone, and no base qualities were kept. Deletion took 5 bases off V and 4 bases off J, with a span of 15 bases between the germline ends. Per the germline V gene, SGHAT is the CDR1 and FQNNGV is the CDR2. Its CDR3 holds 14 amino acids, cysteine through phenylalanine. Of the read, only the CDR3 DNA is kept; its 42 bases are in frame from base 1.

The receptor's source is a woman between 40 and 50 years old in good health. Some clones in this sample may be carry-over from other donors' samples. The sequence joins TRBV11-2 to TRBJ2-7, with no reliable assignment of the D segment. Sample: PBMCs. The sequence in DNA is TGTGCCAGCAGCCCAACTCTCGACAAATACGAGCAGTACTTC. The translation is CASSPTLDKYEQYF.